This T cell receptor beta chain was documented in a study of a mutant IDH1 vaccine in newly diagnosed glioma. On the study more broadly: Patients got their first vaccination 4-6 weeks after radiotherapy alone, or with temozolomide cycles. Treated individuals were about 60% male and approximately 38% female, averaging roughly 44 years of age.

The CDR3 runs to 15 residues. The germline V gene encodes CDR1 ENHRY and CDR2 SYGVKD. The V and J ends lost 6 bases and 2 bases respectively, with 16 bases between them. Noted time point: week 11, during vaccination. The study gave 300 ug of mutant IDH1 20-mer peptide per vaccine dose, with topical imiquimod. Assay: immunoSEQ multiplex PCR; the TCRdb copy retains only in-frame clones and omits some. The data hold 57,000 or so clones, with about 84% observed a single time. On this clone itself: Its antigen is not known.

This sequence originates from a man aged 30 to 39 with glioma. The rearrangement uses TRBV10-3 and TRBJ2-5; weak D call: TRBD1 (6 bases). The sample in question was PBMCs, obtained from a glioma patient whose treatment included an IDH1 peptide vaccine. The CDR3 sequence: CAIRKGQTTQETQYF. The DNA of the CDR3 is TGTGCCATCAGGAAAGGACAGACAACGCAAGAGACCCAGTACTTC.